This entry is about one T cell receptor beta chain. The junction had 9 bases not matched to a gene; V was cut back by 5 bases and J by 4 bases. Germline V gene data show CDR1 as MNHEY and CDR2 as SVGAGI. CDR3 length: 15 amino acids. This sample is part of a study of blood T cell repertoires in COVID-19. Original data processing: Amplified reference gene primers provided the basis for estimating nucleated cell counts. The protocol was immunoSEQ multiplex PCR, while the TCRdb copy is restricted to in-frame clones and leaves out a portion. That table supplies the V and J calls and clone size; D and trimming were determined from the DNA. The sample comprises tens of thousands of clones, 80% to 90% of which are singletons, and about 1.4% rests with the top ten.

What was sequenced was peripheral blood. This TCR derives from a man aged 60 to 69 with acute or convalescent COVID-19. The chain has TRBV6-5 and TRBJ2-3; 7 bases map to TRBD1. Here the CDR3 DNA reads TGTGCCAGCAGTCCGGGCCCAGGGGGAGCAGATACGCAGTATTTT. Translated, it gives CASSPGPGGADTQYF.